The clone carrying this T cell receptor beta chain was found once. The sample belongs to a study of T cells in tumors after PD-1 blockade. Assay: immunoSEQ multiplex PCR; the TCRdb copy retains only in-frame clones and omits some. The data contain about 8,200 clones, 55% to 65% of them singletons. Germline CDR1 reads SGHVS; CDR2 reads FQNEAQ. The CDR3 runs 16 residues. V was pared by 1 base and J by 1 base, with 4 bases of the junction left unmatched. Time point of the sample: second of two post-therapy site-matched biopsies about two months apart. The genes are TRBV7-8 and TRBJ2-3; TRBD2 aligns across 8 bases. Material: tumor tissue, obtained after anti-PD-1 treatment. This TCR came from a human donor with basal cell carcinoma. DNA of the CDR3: TGTGCCAGCAGCTTAGGCCTGACTAGCGGCACAGATACGCAGTATTTT. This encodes CASSLGLTSGTDTQYF.